This T cell receptor (beta chain) was observed in a study of tumor-infiltrating lymphocytes in primary liver carcinoma. The wider study: Sample yields, roughly 3.65 to 7.13 million productive TCRbeta reads, were similar across the tissue types.

This clonotype showed up many times. Blood RNA originated from unsorted whole blood, with germline DNA additionally extracted. Around 4 milliliters of peripheral blood were gathered ahead of the operation. Total RNA amounting to 500 ng was the source from which TCR beta cDNA was made with a constant-region primer. Three rounds of nested multiplex PCR with slightly modified ARM-PCR produced TCR beta libraries. The first two PCR rounds used TRBV1-TRBV30 forward primers with a C-beta reverse primer, around 10 cycles each. TCRdb itself ran the multiplex PCR reads through MiXCR, one entry per CDR3 protein. The sample has 300,000 to 350,000 distinct CDR3 sequences; roughly two thirds are singletons. Trimming cost V 0 bases and J 0 bases, with 12 bases left between them. In germline, CDR1 is SQVTM, CDR2 ANQGSEA. This CDR3 contains 16 residues.

Sequencing was carried out using peripheral blood. The sequence derives from a middle-aged man with primary liver carcinoma and hepatitis B virus infection. The gene calls are TRBV29-1 and TRBJ2-1, with a weak D call TRBD2 (6 bases). CDR3 sequence (DNA): TGCAGCGTTGAAGACCAGGAGCGGGTCTCCTACAATGAGCAGTTCTTC. Translated: CSVEDQERVSYNEQFF.